What follows are 11 T cell receptor beta chains derived from one specimen sequenced in a study of blood T cell repertoires in COVID-19. The data were produced by immunoSEQ multiplex PCR, yet TCRdb's version contains in-frame clones alone and is incomplete. The repertoire holds about 70,000 clones, with roughly 87% as singletons. Material for sequencing was peripheral blood. The receptors were gathered from a woman aged 80 or over with active or convalescent COVID-19.

The V gene is TRBV5-5, the J gene TRBJ1-2; TRBD1 is a possible D gene (6 bases). This CDR3 contains 14 residues. V lost 0 bases, J lost 4 bases, and 10 bases lay in between. CDR1 is SGHKS, CDR2 YYEKEE, per germline (reference sequence). CDR3 sequence reads: CASSLAGQSYGYTF. The CDR3 DNA follows: TGTGCCAGCAGCTTGGCCGGACAGTCCTATGGCTACACCTTC.

The chain joins TRBV10-3 to TRBJ2-7, with D perhaps matching TRBD1 (6 bases). From germline, CDR1 is ENHRY and CDR2 SYGVKD. Trimming cost V 10 bases and J 1 base, with 14 bases left between them. The length of the CDR3 is 13 residues. CDR3 in DNA: TGTGCCACCGAGACAGGTATGTCCTACGAGCAGTACTTC. Translation gives CATETGMSYEQYF.

The chain carries TRBV7-2 and TRBJ1-5; D unresolved. This CDR3 is built from 16 residues. Germline V lookup: CDR1 SGHTA, CDR2 FQGNSA. V was shortened by 0 bases and J by 7 bases, with 16 bases between the two germline ends. The CDR3 loop is CASSLATGGASQPQHF. CDR3 DNA sequence: TGTGCCAGCAGCTTAGCGACGGGTGGTGCGAGCCAGCCCCAGCATTTT.

The chain has TRBV6-2 or TRBV6-3 and TRBJ2-1, with 7 bases that match TRBD2. This CDR3 has 16 amino acids. Germline CDR1 reads MNHEY; CDR2 reads SVGEGT. V lost 8 bases and J lost 2; bases outside the gene matches: 12. CDR3 sequence reads: CASGRTGLLTYNEQFF. For the CDR3, the DNA is TGTGCCAGCGGCCGGACGGGACTACTCACCTACAATGAGCAGTTCTTC.

This rearrangement joins TRBV6-5 to TRBJ2-7; D remains ambiguous. The CDR3 consists of 13 residues. CDR1 and CDR2 from the germline V gene are MNHEY and SVGAGI. V was cut by 4 bases and J by 0 bases, with 7 bases left in between. The CDR3 nucleotides are TGTGCCAGCAGTTCGACAAGCTCCTACGAGCAGTACTTC. Encoded protein: CASSSTSSYEQYF.

The chain employs TRBV18 and TRBJ2-2; D unclear. V gave up 2 bases and J gave up 2 bases, with 12 bases separating them. Germline assignment: CDR1 KGHSH and CDR2 LQKENI. The CDR3 is made up of 16 amino acids. Here the CDR3 DNA reads TGTGCCAGCTCACCAGCGTCTCAGACTAACACCGGGGAGCTGTTTTTT. Its protein is CASSPASQTNTGELFF.

The chain recombines TRBV27 with TRBJ2-7, with 8 bases that match TRBD1. V shed 8 bases and J 0 bases; nucleotides not matched to a gene: 9. Germline-derived CDR1 and CDR2 are MNHEY and SMNVEV (reference sequence). The CDR3 extends over 15 amino acids. The CDR3 is CASRLTTGASYEQYF. The CDR3 region has the DNA TGTGCCAGCCGACTAACGACAGGGGCCTCCTACGAGCAGTACTTC.

This clone appeared a single time. The chain links TRBV27 to TRBJ1-3, with TRBD1 as a possible D gene (5 bases). Trimming took 10 bases from V and 1 from J, leaving 14 bases between them. Germline V gene lookup returns CDR1 MNHEY and CDR2 SMNVEV (reference sequence). This CDR3 spans 14 amino acids. CDR3 nucleotides: TGTGCCACCTCCGAGACAGCTTCTGGAAACACCATATATTTT. Translating gives CATSETASGNTIYF.

The rearrangement joins TRBV6-2 or TRBV6-3 to TRBJ1-1; 8 bases map to TRBD1. The CDR3 is 18 amino acids. Trimming removed 0 bases from V and 3 bases from J; junction bases left unmatched: 12. Germline V gene data show CDR1 as MNHEY and CDR2 as SVGEGT. The CDR3 bases are TGTGCCAGCAGTTACTCGATACCCGGACAGGGCTCTTACACTGAAGCTTTCTTT. As protein: CASSYSIPGQGSYTEAFF.

The chain couples TRBV12-3 or TRBV12-4 to TRBJ1-5; D not resolved. V dropped 7 bases and J dropped 5 bases, with 12 bases sitting between them. This CDR3 region has 13 residues. CDR3 in amino acids: CASTLFGDQPQHF. CDR3 in DNA: TGTGCCAGCACCCTATTCGGGGATCAGCCCCAGCATTTT.

This chain connects TRBV6-5 to TRBJ1-1; unclear D gene. CDR1 and CDR2 from the germline V gene are MNHEY and SVGAGI. This CDR3 has 11 residues. Trimming took off 2 bases at V and 10 bases at J, with 8 bases between the two ends. The CDR3 coding sequence is TGTGCCAGCAGTTACGGAGCTTCAGCTTTCTTT. Its translation: CASSYGASAFF.